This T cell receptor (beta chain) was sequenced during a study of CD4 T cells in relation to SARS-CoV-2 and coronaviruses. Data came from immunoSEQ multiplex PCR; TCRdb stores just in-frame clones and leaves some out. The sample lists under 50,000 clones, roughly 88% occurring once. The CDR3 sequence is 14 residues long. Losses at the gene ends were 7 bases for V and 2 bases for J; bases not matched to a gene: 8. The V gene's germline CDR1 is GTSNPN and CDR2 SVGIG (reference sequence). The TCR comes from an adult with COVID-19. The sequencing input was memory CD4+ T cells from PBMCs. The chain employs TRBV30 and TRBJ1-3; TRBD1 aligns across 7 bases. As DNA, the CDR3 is TGTGCCTCTCACGGACAGGCCACTGGAAACACCATATATTTT. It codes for CASHGQATGNTIYF.